What follows are 3 T cell receptor beta chains derived from one specimen sequenced in a study of shared T cell receptors in the human thymus. Here immunoSEQ multiplex PCR was the method, and the copy in TCRdb shows in-frame clones only, minus some. The sample includes under 450,000 clones, approximately 95% of them seen just once. The sequenced material came from thymocytes. The receptors stem from a human donor.

This clone was recorded only once. The genes are TRBV27 and TRBJ2-7, with 7 bases aligning to TRBD1. Germline CDR1 MNHEY, CDR2 SMNVEV (reference sequence). The CDR3 totals 16 residues. Unmatched junction bases numbered 6, after V lost 0 bases and J lost 1 base. CDR3 protein: CASSLSGTAPSYEQYF. The CDR3, as DNA: TGTGCCAGCAGTTTATCCGGGACAGCTCCGTCCTACGAGCAGTACTTC.

The chain combines TRBV7-3 with TRBJ1-6; the D is unclear. The CDR3 contains 15 residues. Germline values: CDR1 SGHTA, CDR2 FQGTGA. Trimming removed 2 bases from V and 1 base from J, with 6 bases in between. The CDR3: CASSLRVSYNSPLHF. The DNA of the CDR3 is TGTGCCAGCAGCTTACGGGTATCCTATAATTCACCCCTCCACTTT.

The chain uses TRBV10-3 and TRBJ2-4; 8 bases match TRBD1. J was trimmed by 5 bases and V by 2 bases; bases with no gene match: 11. Germline V gene lookup returns CDR1 ENHRY and CDR2 SYGVKD. The CDR3 has 17 residues. CDR3 amino acids: CAISENGVTGVENIQYF. Written as DNA, the CDR3 is TGTGCCATCAGTGAGAATGGTGTGACAGGGGTGGAAAACATTCAGTACTTC.